The clone carrying this T cell receptor (beta chain) has a handful of counts. This sample stems from a study of T-cell reconstitution after alpha-beta-depleted transplantation in children. Germline CDR1 SGHAT, CDR2 FQDESV (reference sequence). V lost 2 bases to trimming and J lost 4 bases; unmatched junction nucleotides: 14. The length of the CDR3 is 18 residues. Unique molecular identifiers featured in how the TCRbeta library was prepared. TCRdb itself ran the PCR reads through MiXCR, one entry per CDR3 protein. The sample has over 400,000 distinct CDR3 sequences; approximately 12% are singletons. This sequence originates from a human donor who donated a stem cell graft to a child with combined immunodeficiency. The rearrangement joins TRBV11-1 to TRBJ1-1; 9 bases align to TRBD1. This material consisted of PBMCs from the stem cell graft donor, taken from the stem cell graft. For the CDR3, the DNA is TGTGCCAGCAGCTTAACAGGGGGCGTTCGGCGGAAGGGCACTGAAGCTTTCTTT. Amino acid sequence: CASSLTGGVRRKGTEAFF.